A few counts support the clone carrying this T cell receptor beta chain. Its antigen is unknown. The CDR3 is 13 amino acids. Trimming left V 0 bases short and J 4 bases short, with 3 bases between. Germline CDR1 is KGHDR and CDR2 is SFDVKD. Unique molecular identifiers were built into the TCRbeta library. MiXCR, run by TCRdb on the PCR reads, gives a single entry per CDR3 protein. There are approximately 130,000 distinct CDR3 sequences in the sample; 9.7% occur only once, and approximately 25% lies in the top ten. The entry originates in a study of T-cell reconstitution after alpha-beta-depleted transplantation in children. Findings and caveats of the study: One year after transplant, T-cell counts and diversity came mostly from newly produced T cells.

Sequencing used PBMCs, mostly from graft donor cells, obtained 180 days after TCRalphabeta/CD19-depleted stem cell transplant. The source is a girl under two years old who had a stem cell transplant for combined immunodeficiency, so the T cells may come from the graft donor. The genes are TRBV24-1 and TRBJ2-1; unclear D gene. CDR3 residues: CATSDLRYNEQFF. CDR3 bases: TGTGCCACCAGTGATTTGCGGTACAATGAGCAGTTCTTC.